This entry concerns a single T cell receptor (beta chain). Its antigen is still unknown. Primers included in the PCR were 60 Vbeta and 13 Jbeta primers. Libraries were prepared by immunoSEQ multiplex PCR; TCRdb keeps only in-frame clonotypes and omits some of them. The profile shows about 140,000 clones, 80% to 85% of them singletons. This specimen belongs to a study of cytomegalovirus exposure and HLA in healthy donors. About the research overall: Genotyping showed around 80% of some 400 donors falling in the Caucasian-associated ancestry cluster. Whole-study findings and limits: TCR beta sequences reportedly predicted most subjects' HLA-A and HLA-B alleles accurately. Productive status was seen about 90% or about 30% of the time for most TCR beta V segments in an earlier analysis.

The germline CDR1 and CDR2 sequences are SEHNR and FQNEAQ (reference sequence). The CDR3 is 14 residues long. Trimming took off 8 bases at V and 5 bases at J, with 18 bases between the two ends. This TCR came from a woman between 25 and 40 years old in good health and CMV-seronegative. The material sequenced was PBMCs. The V gene is TRBV7-9, the J gene TRBJ2-5; D may be TRBD2 (5 bases). The CDR3, as DNA: TGTGCCAGCCAACCACCTCTAGCCCGGGAGACCCAGTACTTC. Translation: CASQPPLARETQYF.